A selection of T cell receptor beta chains follows, all from one sample in a study of shared clonotypes between healthy human individuals. Repertoires were generated with immunoSEQ multiplex PCR, while TCRdb's copy carries only in-frame clones and drops some. The sample holds around 2.5 million clones; approximately 94% are singletons and the top ten take 0.35% to 0.45%. Sequencing input: naive CD4+ T cells from PBMCs. These TCRs come from a man aged 18-30 years in good health. Some clones in this sample may be carry-over from other donors' samples. CDR3s include the opening cysteine and the closing phenylalanine or tryptophan. D genes are given only for firm matches. Expanded clones get a size class; other rows say once, few or many, or leave the size out.

j_call: TRBJ1-4; v_call: TRBV7-3; d_call: TRBD1; clone_size: -; cdr3_aa: CASSLTGQGGEKLFF; cdr3_nt: TGTGCCAGCAGCTTGACGGGACAGGGGGGTGAAAAACTGTTTTTT
j_call: TRBJ2-7; v_call: TRBV10-3; d_call: -; clone_size: -; cdr3_aa: CATASWVAAGTYEQYF; cdr3_nt: TGTGCCACGGCCTCCTGGGTAGCGGCGGGAACCTACGAGCAGTACTTC
j_call: TRBJ2-7; v_call: TRBV11-2; d_call: -; clone_size: -; cdr3_aa: CASSPFPSYEQYF; cdr3_nt: TGTGCCAGCAGCCCGTTCCCGTCCTACGAGCAGTACTTC
j_call: TRBJ1-2; v_call: TRBV5-1; d_call: -; clone_size: -; cdr3_aa: CASSRDPGRTDGYTF; cdr3_nt: TGCGCCAGCAGCAGGGATCCGGGACGGACTGATGGCTACACCTTC
j_call: TRBJ2-3; v_call: TRBV19; d_call: -; clone_size: -; cdr3_aa: CASSPSGASGLDTQYF; cdr3_nt: TGTGCCAGTAGCCCATCAGGGGCGTCGGGGTTGGATACGCAGTATTTT
j_call: TRBJ2-2; v_call: TRBV6-1; d_call: -; clone_size: -; cdr3_aa: CASSEALQGELFF; cdr3_nt: TGTGCCAGCAGTGAAGCGCTTCAAGGGGAGCTGTTTTTT
j_call: TRBJ2-3; v_call: TRBV6-1; d_call: -; clone_size: once; cdr3_aa: CASTIRVKADTQYF; cdr3_nt: TGTGCCAGCACTATTAGGGTTAAGGCAGATACGCAGTATTTT
j_call: TRBJ2-4; v_call: TRBV27; d_call: -; clone_size: -; cdr3_aa: CASSLSGRGKNIQYF; cdr3_nt: TGTGCCAGCAGTTTATCGGGGAGGGGGAAAAACATTCAGTACTTC
j_call: TRBJ2-2; v_call: TRBV7-8; d_call: -; clone_size: -; cdr3_aa: CASSRRVSRNTGELFF; cdr3_nt: TGTGCCAGCAGCCGCCGCGTTAGCAGGAACACCGGGGAGCTGTTTTTT
j_call: TRBJ2-2; v_call: TRBV6-1; d_call: TRBD1; clone_size: -; cdr3_aa: CASIRGQFTGELFF; cdr3_nt: TGTGCCAGCATAAGGGGGCAGTTCACCGGGGAGCTGTTTTTT
j_call: TRBJ1-3; v_call: TRBV7-9; d_call: -; clone_size: few; cdr3_aa: CASSLWGRAGTGNTIYF; cdr3_nt: TGTGCCAGCAGCTTATGGGGTCGGGCAGGGACTGGAAACACCATATATTTT
j_call: TRBJ2-7; v_call: TRBV2; d_call: TRBD1; clone_size: -; cdr3_aa: CASRKTGQSHEQYF; cdr3_nt: TGTGCCAGCAGAAAGACAGGGCAGAGTCACGAGCAGTACTTC
j_call: TRBJ2-5; v_call: TRBV18; d_call: -; clone_size: -; cdr3_aa: CASSIAAPAETQYF; cdr3_nt: TGTGCCAGCTCAATTGCGGCACCGGCTGAGACCCAGTACTTC
j_call: TRBJ2-7; v_call: TRBV11-3; d_call: -; clone_size: -; cdr3_aa: CASSPGSSYEQYF; cdr3_nt: TGTGCCAGCAGCCCGGGGTCCTCCTACGAGCAGTACTTC
j_call: TRBJ1-3; v_call: TRBV2; d_call: -; clone_size: once; cdr3_aa: CASSEMWVGRSGNTIYF; cdr3_nt: TGTGCCAGCAGTGAGATGTGGGTTGGGAGGTCTGGAAACACCATATATTTT
j_call: TRBJ2-5; v_call: TRBV7-7; d_call: TRBD1; clone_size: -; cdr3_aa: CASSNRGPGETQYF; cdr3_nt: TGTGCCAGCAGCAACAGGGGACCTGGGGAGACCCAGTACTTC
j_call: TRBJ1-2; v_call: TRBV6-6; d_call: TRBD1; clone_size: -; cdr3_aa: CASSHGTAPEGYTF; cdr3_nt: TGTGCCAGCAGCCACGGGACAGCACCAGAAGGCTACACCTTC
j_call: TRBJ2-7; v_call: TRBV19; d_call: TRBD1; clone_size: -; cdr3_aa: CASRTGGSYEQYF; cdr3_nt: TGTGCCAGTAGAACAGGGGGCTCCTACGAGCAGTACTTC
j_call: TRBJ2-7; v_call: TRBV6-6; d_call: -; clone_size: -; cdr3_aa: CASRHRDYYEQYF; cdr3_nt: TGTGCCAGCAGACACAGGGACTACTACGAGCAGTACTTC
j_call: TRBJ2-5; v_call: TRBV5-1; d_call: TRBD2; clone_size: -; cdr3_aa: CASSLGAGDQETQYF; cdr3_nt: TGCGCCAGCAGCTTGGGAGCGGGAGACCAAGAGACCCAGTACTTC
j_call: TRBJ2-7; v_call: TRBV4-1; d_call: TRBD1; clone_size: -; cdr3_aa: CASSQSGDRGPVHEQYF; cdr3_nt: TGCGCCAGCAGCCAGAGCGGCGACAGGGGGCCAGTCCACGAGCAGTACTTC
j_call: TRBJ2-5; v_call: TRBV29-1; d_call: -; clone_size: once; cdr3_aa: CSVGTVQETQYF; cdr3_nt: TGCAGCGTTGGGACAGTCCAAGAGACCCAGTACTTC
j_call: TRBJ2-5; v_call: TRBV7-6; d_call: TRBD2; clone_size: -; cdr3_aa: CASRLRGLAGGIQETQYF; cdr3_nt: TGTGCCAGCAGGCTTCGGGGGCTAGCGGGAGGGATCCAAGAGACCCAGTACTTC
j_call: TRBJ2-7; v_call: TRBV28; d_call: -; clone_size: -; cdr3_aa: CASSSRLQLSYEQYF; cdr3_nt: TGTGCCAGCAGTTCACGGCTCCAGCTCTCCTACGAGCAGTACTTC
j_call: TRBJ2-3; v_call: TRBV5-1; d_call: -; clone_size: -; cdr3_aa: CASSLVTSTDTQYF; cdr3_nt: TGCGCCAGCAGCTTGGTGACTAGCACAGATACGCAGTATTTT
j_call: TRBJ2-7; v_call: TRBV5-6; d_call: -; clone_size: -; cdr3_aa: CASSETLFYEQYF; cdr3_nt: TGTGCCAGCAGCGAAACTCTATTCTACGAGCAGTACTTC
j_call: TRBJ2-3; v_call: TRBV4-2; d_call: -; clone_size: -; cdr3_aa: CASSQDAIGAVSSTDTQYF; cdr3_nt: TGTGCCAGCAGCCAAGATGCGATAGGTGCGGTATCTAGCACAGATACGCAGTATTTT
j_call: TRBJ2-2; v_call: TRBV7-3; d_call: -; clone_size: -; cdr3_aa: CASSLLHQGGLENTGELFF; cdr3_nt: TGTGCCAGCAGCTTACTCCACCAGGGGGGATTAGAGAACACCGGGGAGCTGTTTTTT
j_call: TRBJ2-3; v_call: TRBV5-1; d_call: TRBD2; clone_size: -; cdr3_aa: CASSPLAGVLTDTQYF; cdr3_nt: TGCGCCAGCAGCCCTCTAGCGGGAGTCCTCACAGATACGCAGTATTTT
j_call: TRBJ2-2; v_call: TRBV25-1; d_call: -; clone_size: once; cdr3_aa: CASSEARGYTGELFF; cdr3_nt: TGTGCCAGCAGTGAGGCTAGAGGGTACACCGGGGAGCTGTTTTTT
j_call: TRBJ2-3; v_call: TRBV10-3; d_call: -; clone_size: -; cdr3_aa: CAIRGSTDTQYF; cdr3_nt: TGTGCCATCAGGGGGAGCACAGATACGCAGTATTTT
j_call: TRBJ2-4; v_call: TRBV25-1; d_call: TRBD2; clone_size: -; cdr3_aa: CASSERSGRALNIQYF; cdr3_nt: TGTGCCAGCAGTGAAAGAAGCGGGAGGGCCCTAAACATTCAGTACTTC
j_call: TRBJ1-3; v_call: TRBV6-1; d_call: -; clone_size: -; cdr3_aa: CASSGLVTGPGNTIYF; cdr3_nt: TGTGCCAGCAGTGGTCTCGTAACAGGGCCTGGAAACACCATATATTTT
j_call: TRBJ1-1; v_call: TRBV5-1; d_call: -; clone_size: -; cdr3_aa: CASSLMLRGATEAFF; cdr3_nt: TGCGCCAGCAGCTTGATGTTACGGGGAGCCACTGAAGCTTTCTTT
j_call: TRBJ2-7; v_call: TRBV19; d_call: -; clone_size: -; cdr3_aa: CASGTTGNHEQYF; cdr3_nt: TGTGCCAGTGGAACGACAGGAAATCACGAGCAGTACTTC
j_call: TRBJ2-7; v_call: TRBV30; d_call: -; clone_size: -; cdr3_aa: CAWSGSRGGEQYF; cdr3_nt: TGTGCCTGGAGTGGTAGCAGGGGTGGCGAGCAGTACTTC
j_call: TRBJ2-6; v_call: TRBV7-6; d_call: -; clone_size: -; cdr3_aa: CASSSRESGANVLTF; cdr3_nt: TGTGCCAGCAGCTCCCGGGAATCGGGGGCCAACGTCCTGACTTTC
j_call: TRBJ2-3; v_call: TRBV6-5; d_call: -; clone_size: -; cdr3_aa: CASSRLSTDTQYF; cdr3_nt: TGTGCCAGCAGTCGACTTAGCACAGATACGCAGTATTTT
j_call: TRBJ1-3; v_call: TRBV7-9; d_call: -; clone_size: -; cdr3_aa: CASSLAGLGAGNTIYF; cdr3_nt: TGTGCCAGCAGCTTAGCCGGGCTCGGAGCCGGAAACACCATATATTTT
j_call: TRBJ2-3; v_call: TRBV4-2; d_call: -; clone_size: -; cdr3_aa: CASSELGDFPGTDTQYF; cdr3_nt: TGTGCCAGCAGCGAACTAGGTGACTTTCCGGGAACAGATACGCAGTATTTT
j_call: TRBJ2-3; v_call: TRBV4-2; d_call: -; clone_size: -; cdr3_aa: CASSQGIGTDTQYF; cdr3_nt: TGTGCCAGCAGCCAGGGGATCGGGACAGATACGCAGTATTTT
j_call: TRBJ2-3; v_call: TRBV25-1; d_call: TRBD2; clone_size: -; cdr3_aa: CASKSGTSGTDTQYF; cdr3_nt: TGTGCCAGCAAATCCGGGACTAGCGGGACAGATACGCAGTATTTT
j_call: TRBJ2-1; v_call: TRBV19; d_call: TRBD2; clone_size: -; cdr3_aa: CASSDPGLAGNEQFF; cdr3_nt: TGTGCCAGTAGTGATCCCGGACTAGCGGGAAATGAGCAGTTCTTC
j_call: TRBJ2-1; v_call: TRBV11-3; d_call: TRBD1; clone_size: -; cdr3_aa: CASSSSGTAYNEQFF; cdr3_nt: TGTGCCAGCAGCTCATCCGGGACAGCATACAATGAGCAGTTCTTC
j_call: TRBJ2-1; v_call: TRBV4-3; d_call: -; clone_size: -; cdr3_aa: CASSQGGTPNEQFF; cdr3_nt: TGCGCCAGCAGCCAAGGAGGGACCCCCAATGAGCAGTTCTTC
j_call: TRBJ2-4; v_call: TRBV12-1; d_call: -; clone_size: -; cdr3_aa: CASSQGDKGQGQDGAKNIQYF; cdr3_nt: TGTGCCAGCAGCCAGGGGGACAAGGGACAGGGGCAGGACGGAGCCAAAAACATTCAGTACTTC
j_call: TRBJ2-7; v_call: TRBV18; d_call: -; clone_size: -; cdr3_aa: CASSGEGATYEQYF; cdr3_nt: TGTGCCAGCTCCGGTGAGGGAGCAACCTACGAGCAGTACTTC
j_call: TRBJ2-5; v_call: TRBV11-3; d_call: TRBD1; clone_size: -; cdr3_aa: CASSRSIGTAQETQYF; cdr3_nt: TGTGCCAGCAGTCGAAGTATTGGGACAGCCCAAGAGACCCAGTACTTC
j_call: TRBJ2-1; v_call: TRBV18; d_call: TRBD1; clone_size: -; cdr3_aa: CASSPGTGAYNEQFF; cdr3_nt: TGTGCCAGCTCACCAGGGACAGGTGCCTACAATGAGCAGTTCTTC
j_call: TRBJ2-5; v_call: TRBV2; d_call: -; clone_size: -; cdr3_aa: CASSEGGKAEETQYF; cdr3_nt: TGTGCCAGCAGTGAAGGCGGGAAGGCGGAAGAGACCCAGTACTTC
j_call: TRBJ2-5; v_call: TRBV9; d_call: TRBD2; clone_size: -; cdr3_aa: CASSPRTSGRLPETQYF; cdr3_nt: TGTGCCAGCAGCCCCCGGACTAGCGGGAGATTGCCAGAGACCCAGTACTTC
j_call: TRBJ2-7; v_call: TRBV30; d_call: -; clone_size: -; cdr3_aa: CAWSERTVYEQYF; cdr3_nt: TGTGCCTGGAGTGAAAGGACAGTCTACGAGCAGTACTTC
j_call: TRBJ2-5; v_call: TRBV28; d_call: TRBD2; clone_size: few; cdr3_aa: CASSPGLAGAETQYF; cdr3_nt: TGTGCCAGCAGTCCGGGACTAGCGGGAGCAGAGACCCAGTACTTC
j_call: TRBJ2-1; v_call: TRBV9; d_call: TRBD1; clone_size: -; cdr3_aa: CASSPWTGSWNEQFF; cdr3_nt: TGTGCCAGCAGCCCCTGGACAGGGTCTTGGAATGAGCAGTTCTTC
j_call: TRBJ2-7; v_call: TRBV29-1; d_call: TRBD1; clone_size: -; cdr3_aa: CSARDRNTYEQYF; cdr3_nt: TGCAGCGCCCGGGACAGGAATACCTACGAGCAGTACTTC
j_call: TRBJ2-6; v_call: TRBV10-3; d_call: TRBD2; clone_size: -; cdr3_aa: CAISPGTSGMAGANVLTF; cdr3_nt: TGTGCCATCTCTCCGGGGACTAGCGGGATGGCTGGGGCCAACGTCCTGACTTTC
j_call: TRBJ2-3; v_call: TRBV18; d_call: -; clone_size: once; cdr3_aa: CASSPYRESTDTQYF; cdr3_nt: TGTGCCAGCTCACCTTACAGGGAGAGCACAGATACGCAGTATTTT